The 10 T cell receptor beta chains below all came from one sample that was sequenced in a study of T cells in Graves' hyperthyroidism and ophthalmopathy. The source material, RNA transcripts, was used to amplify TCR beta CDR3 regions. HTBI primers were used for first-round RT-PCR of the TCR CDR3. TCRdb itself ran the multiplex PCR reads through MiXCR, one entry per CDR3 protein. The table lists approximately 600,000 distinct CDR3 sequences, approximately 15% of them singletons. Sequences were obtained from blood. These receptors all stem from a woman aged 30 to 39 with Graves' hyperthyroidism that later progressed to Graves' ophthalmopathy.

Only a few counts were recorded for this clonotype. The V gene is TRBV7-9, the J gene TRBJ2-1, with 8 positions matching TRBD2. V lost 5 bases, J lost 8 bases, and 11 bases stayed unmatched. The germline V gene encodes CDR1 SEHNR and CDR2 FQNEAQ (reference sequence). The CDR3 spans 15 residues. The CDR3 DNA is TGTGCCAGCAGCCCATGGGGACTAGGGGACGATGAGCAGTTCTTC. This encodes CASSPWGLGDDEQFF.

There are many counts of this clonotype. CDR3 in amino acids: CASSLLRGIAYNEQFF. The CDR3 bases are TGTGCCAGCAGCTTACTTCGGGGGATCGCCTACAATGAGCAGTTCTTC. The chain employs TRBV7-2 and TRBJ2-1; possible D gene TRBD2, 6 bases. The CDR3 is 16 residues long. CDR1 and CDR2 (germline): SGHTA, FQGNSA. V shed 2 bases and J shed 2 bases, with 13 bases lying between them.

This clonotype was recorded many times. The chain combines TRBV20-1 with TRBJ2-7; D possibly corresponds to TRBD2 (6 bases). Trimming left V 6 bases short and J 5 bases short, with 14 bases between. This CDR3 comprises 12 residues. CDR1 and CDR2 from the germline V gene are DFQATT and SNEGSKA (reference sequence). This CDR3 reads CSAGDSNDEQYF. CDR3 nucleotides: TGCAGTGCCGGGGACTCTAACGACGAGCAGTACTTC.

This clonotype showed up just a few times. V is TRBV30 and J is TRBJ1-1; no definite D call. CDR3 length: 14 residues. V lost 8 bases and J 0 bases, leaving 16 bases between the germline ends. Germline V gene data show CDR1 as GTSNPN and CDR2 as SVGIG (reference sequence). CDR3 coding DNA: TGTGCCCACACAGCGGCCCCAATGAACACTGAAGCTTTCTTT. Amino acid sequence: CAHTAAPMNTEAFF.

There are many counts of this clonotype. V and J are TRBV6-2 or TRBV6-3 and TRBJ1-6; D may be TRBD1 (5 bases). V lost 3 bases to trimming and J lost 7 bases, with 10 bases between them. The germline gives CDR1 MNHEY, CDR2 SVGEGT. The CDR3 sequence is 14 residues long. The CDR3 here is CASSYLQGNSPLHF. The CDR3 DNA is TGTGCCAGCAGTTATCTCCAGGGAAATTCACCCCTCCACTTT.

This clonotype was seen repeatedly, ten times or more. This chain links TRBV6-1 with TRBJ2-1; D might be TRBD2 (6 bases). The CDR3 totals 17 residues. Trimming left V 4 bases short and J 12 bases short, with 28 bases between. Germline assignment: CDR1 MNHNS and CDR2 SASEGT. This CDR3 is CASSGLGRGGTVGGQFF. As DNA, the CDR3 is TGTGCCAGCAGTGGACTTGGGCGCGGTGGCACGGTGGGAGGGCAGTTCTTC.

This chain connects TRBV27 to TRBJ2-7; D call uncertain. Germline CDR1 reads MNHEY; CDR2 reads SMNVEV (reference sequence). The CDR3 runs to 14 residues. The V gene lost 4 bases and the J gene lost 5 bases, with 15 bases spanning the gap. In DNA, the CDR3 is TGTGCCAGCAGTTCCGGAAGTGCAGCCCACGAGCAGTACTTC. This encodes CASSSGSAAHEQYF.

This clonotype has a count of ten or more. The chain recombines TRBV7-6 with TRBJ2-2; 8 bases match TRBD2. Germline V CDR1 and CDR2: SGHVS, FNYEAQ. The CDR3 is made up of 15 amino acids. V lost 5 bases, J lost 7 bases, and 9 bases stayed unmatched. The DNA of the CDR3 is TGTGCCAGCAGCCTTCATAGCGGGGAGGGCGGGGAGCTGTTTTTT. Translating it yields CASSLHSGEGGELFF.

This sequence joins TRBV2 and TRBJ2-2, with 7 bases aligning to TRBD1. The CDR3 contains 17 residues. From germline, CDR1 is SNHLY and CDR2 FYNNEI. The V segment lost 8 bases and the J segment 2 bases; nucleotides outside the gene matches: 14. CDR3 region: CASGPVEGGENTGELFF. The CDR3 DNA is TGTGCCAGCGGCCCCGTGGAAGGGGGCGAAAACACCGGGGAGCTGTTTTTT. The full variable domain, its missing parts supplied by reference TRBV2 and TRBJ2-2, is EPEVTQTPSHQVTQMGQEVILRCVPISNHLYFYWYRQILGQKVEFLVSFYNNEISEKSEIFDDQFSVERPDGSNFTLKIRSTKLEDSAMYFCASGPVEGGENTGELFFGEGSRLTVL.

The chain has TRBV20-1 and TRBJ2-1; 8 nucleotides line up with TRBD2. The CDR3 extends over 16 amino acids. Per the germline V gene, CDR1 is DFQATT and CDR2 is SNEGSKA (reference sequence). V lost 0 bases and J lost 8; bases outside the gene matches: 12. Written as DNA, the CDR3 is TGCAGTGCTAGAGATCAAGTAGGCGGGAGGAGGGATGAGCAGTTCTTC. Translated: CSARDQVGGRRDEQFF.